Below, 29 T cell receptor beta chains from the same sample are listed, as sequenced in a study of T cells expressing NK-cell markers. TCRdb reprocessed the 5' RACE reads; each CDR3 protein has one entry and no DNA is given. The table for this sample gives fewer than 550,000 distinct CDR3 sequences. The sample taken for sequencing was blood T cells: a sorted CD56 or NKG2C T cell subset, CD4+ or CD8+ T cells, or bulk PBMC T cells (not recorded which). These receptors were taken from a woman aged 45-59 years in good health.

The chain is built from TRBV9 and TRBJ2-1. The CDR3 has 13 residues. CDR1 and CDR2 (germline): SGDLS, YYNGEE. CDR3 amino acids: CASSVASLNEQFF.

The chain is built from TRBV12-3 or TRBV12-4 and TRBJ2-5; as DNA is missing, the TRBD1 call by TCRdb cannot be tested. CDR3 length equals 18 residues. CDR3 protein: CASSLGGTGSAGVETQYF.

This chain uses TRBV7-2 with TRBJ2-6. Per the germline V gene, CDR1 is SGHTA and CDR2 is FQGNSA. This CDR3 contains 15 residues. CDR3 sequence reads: CASSIRHSGANVLTF.

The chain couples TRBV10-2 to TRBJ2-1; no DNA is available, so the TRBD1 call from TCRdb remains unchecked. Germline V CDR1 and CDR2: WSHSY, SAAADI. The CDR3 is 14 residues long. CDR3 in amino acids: CASSELPGNNEQFF.

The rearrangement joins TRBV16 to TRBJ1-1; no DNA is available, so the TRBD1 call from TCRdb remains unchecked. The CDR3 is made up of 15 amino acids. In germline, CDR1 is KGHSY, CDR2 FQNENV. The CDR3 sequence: CASSQISTVGAEAFF.

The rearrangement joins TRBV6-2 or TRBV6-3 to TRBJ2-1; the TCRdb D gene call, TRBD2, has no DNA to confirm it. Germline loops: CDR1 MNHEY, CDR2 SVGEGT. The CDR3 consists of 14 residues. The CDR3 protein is CASSFGTRDNEQFF.

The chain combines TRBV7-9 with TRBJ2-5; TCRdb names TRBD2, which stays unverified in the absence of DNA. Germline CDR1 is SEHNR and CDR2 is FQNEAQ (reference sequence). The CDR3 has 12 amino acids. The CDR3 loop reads CASSPRGETQYF.

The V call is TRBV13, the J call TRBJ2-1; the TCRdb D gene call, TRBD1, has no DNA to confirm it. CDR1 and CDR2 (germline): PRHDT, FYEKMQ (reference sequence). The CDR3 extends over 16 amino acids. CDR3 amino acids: CASRPKVGTGYNEQFF.

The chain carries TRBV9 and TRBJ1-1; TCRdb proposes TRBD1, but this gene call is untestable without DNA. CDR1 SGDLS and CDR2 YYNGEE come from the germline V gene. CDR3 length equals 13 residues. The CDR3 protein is CASSVQGNTEAFF.

CDR3 in amino acids: CSVYYPRRTGELFF. The chain links TRBV29-1 to TRBJ2-2. This CDR3 region has 14 residues. Germline V gene data show CDR1 as SQVTM and CDR2 as ANQGSEA.

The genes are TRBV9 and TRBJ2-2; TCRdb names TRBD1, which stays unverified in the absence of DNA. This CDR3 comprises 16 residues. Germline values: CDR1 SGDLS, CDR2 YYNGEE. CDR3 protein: CASSAWTGINTGELFF.

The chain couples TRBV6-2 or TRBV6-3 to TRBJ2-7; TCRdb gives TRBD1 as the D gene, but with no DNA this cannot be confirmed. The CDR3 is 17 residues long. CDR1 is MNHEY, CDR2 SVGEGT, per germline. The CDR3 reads CASSYSPRGATLYEQYF.

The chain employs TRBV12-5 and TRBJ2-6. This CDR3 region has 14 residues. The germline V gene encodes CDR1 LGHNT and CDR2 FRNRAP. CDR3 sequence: CASGLVAGANVLTF.

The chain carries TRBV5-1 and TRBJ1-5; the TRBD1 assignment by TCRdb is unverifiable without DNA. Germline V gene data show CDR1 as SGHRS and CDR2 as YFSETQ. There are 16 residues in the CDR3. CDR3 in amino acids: CASSLGTGYSNQPQHF. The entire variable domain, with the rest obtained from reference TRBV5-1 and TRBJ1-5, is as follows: KAGVTQTPRYLIKTRGQQVTLSCSPISGHRSVSWYQQTPGQGLQFLFEYFSETQRNKGNFPGRFSGRQFSNSRSEMNVSTLELGDSALYLCASSLGTGYSNQPQHFGDGTRLSIL.

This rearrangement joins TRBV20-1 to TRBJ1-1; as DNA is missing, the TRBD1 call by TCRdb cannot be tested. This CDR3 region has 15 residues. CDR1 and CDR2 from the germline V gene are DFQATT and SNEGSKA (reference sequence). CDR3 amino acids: CSARALRQGRTEAFF.

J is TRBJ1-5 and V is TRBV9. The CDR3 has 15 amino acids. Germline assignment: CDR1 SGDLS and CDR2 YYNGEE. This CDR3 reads CASSVGGGDNQPQHF.

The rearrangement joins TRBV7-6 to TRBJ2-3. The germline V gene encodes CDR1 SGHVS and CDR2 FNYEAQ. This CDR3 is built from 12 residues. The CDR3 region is CASRGKADTQYF.

The CDR3 reads CASSYPTVAVGNTEAFF. This chain joins TRBV6-6 and TRBJ1-1. The CDR3 totals 17 residues. The germline V gene encodes CDR1 MNHNY and CDR2 SVGAGI (reference sequence).

CDR3 protein: CSVEGQGNTEAFF. V is TRBV29-1 and J is TRBJ1-1; TCRdb's D call, TRBD1, is unchecked because there is no DNA. Germline CDR1 SQVTM, CDR2 ANQGSEA. The CDR3 covers 13 residues.

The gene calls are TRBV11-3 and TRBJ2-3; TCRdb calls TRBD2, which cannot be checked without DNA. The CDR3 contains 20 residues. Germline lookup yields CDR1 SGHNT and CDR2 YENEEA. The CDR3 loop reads CASSLALRLAGERDTDTQYF.

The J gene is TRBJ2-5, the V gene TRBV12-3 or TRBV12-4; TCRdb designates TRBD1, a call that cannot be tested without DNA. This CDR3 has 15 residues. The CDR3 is CASSFLGTGMETQYF.

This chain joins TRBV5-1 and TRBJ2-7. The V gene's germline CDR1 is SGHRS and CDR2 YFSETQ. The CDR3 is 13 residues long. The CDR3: CASRYSPTYEQYF.

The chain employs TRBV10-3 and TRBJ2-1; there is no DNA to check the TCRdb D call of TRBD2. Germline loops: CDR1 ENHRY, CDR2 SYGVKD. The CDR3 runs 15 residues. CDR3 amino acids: CAISEDGTRNNEQFF.

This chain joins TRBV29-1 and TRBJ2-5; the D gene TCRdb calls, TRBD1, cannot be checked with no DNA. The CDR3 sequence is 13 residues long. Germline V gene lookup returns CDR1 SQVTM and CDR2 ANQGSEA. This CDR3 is CSVAGTGRETQYF.

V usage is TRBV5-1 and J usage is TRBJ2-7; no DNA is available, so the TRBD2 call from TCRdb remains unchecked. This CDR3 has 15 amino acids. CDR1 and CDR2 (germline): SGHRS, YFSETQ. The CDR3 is CASGAGLAGTYEQYF. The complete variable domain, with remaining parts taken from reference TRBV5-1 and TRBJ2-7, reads KAGVTQTPRYLIKTRGQQVTLSCSPISGHRSVSWYQQTPGQGLQFLFEYFSETQRNKGNFPGRFSGRQFSNSRSEMNVSTLELGDSALYLCASGAGLAGTYEQYFGPGTRLTVT.

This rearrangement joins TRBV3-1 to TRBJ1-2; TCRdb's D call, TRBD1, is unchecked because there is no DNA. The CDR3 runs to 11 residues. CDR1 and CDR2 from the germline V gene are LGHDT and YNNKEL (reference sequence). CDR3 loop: CASGGGYGYTF.

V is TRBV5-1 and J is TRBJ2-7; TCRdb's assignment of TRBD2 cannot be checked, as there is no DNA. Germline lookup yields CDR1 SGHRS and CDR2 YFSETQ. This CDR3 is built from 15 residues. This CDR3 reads CASSTSGTGPYEQYF. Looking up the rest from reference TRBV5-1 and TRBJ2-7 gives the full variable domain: KAGVTQTPRYLIKTRGQQVTLSCSPISGHRSVSWYQQTPGQGLQFLFEYFSETQRNKGNFPGRFSGRQFSNSRSEMNVSTLELGDSALYLCASSTSGTGPYEQYFGPGTRLTVT.

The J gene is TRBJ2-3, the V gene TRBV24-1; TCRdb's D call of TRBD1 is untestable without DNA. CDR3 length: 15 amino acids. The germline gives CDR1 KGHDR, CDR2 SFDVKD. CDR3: CATTTGQGTSDTQYF.

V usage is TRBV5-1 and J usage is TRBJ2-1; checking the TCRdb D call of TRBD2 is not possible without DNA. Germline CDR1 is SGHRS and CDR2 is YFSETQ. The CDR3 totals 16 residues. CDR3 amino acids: CASSPLGPAGAGEQFF.